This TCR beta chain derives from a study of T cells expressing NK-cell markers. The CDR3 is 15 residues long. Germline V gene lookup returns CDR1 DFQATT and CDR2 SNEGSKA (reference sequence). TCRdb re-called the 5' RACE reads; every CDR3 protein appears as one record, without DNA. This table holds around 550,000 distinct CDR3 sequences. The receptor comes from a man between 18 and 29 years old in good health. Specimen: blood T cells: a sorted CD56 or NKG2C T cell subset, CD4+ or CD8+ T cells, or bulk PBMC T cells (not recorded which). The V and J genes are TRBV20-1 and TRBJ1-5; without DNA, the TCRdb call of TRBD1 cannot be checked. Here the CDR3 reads CSAITGGVSNQPQHF.